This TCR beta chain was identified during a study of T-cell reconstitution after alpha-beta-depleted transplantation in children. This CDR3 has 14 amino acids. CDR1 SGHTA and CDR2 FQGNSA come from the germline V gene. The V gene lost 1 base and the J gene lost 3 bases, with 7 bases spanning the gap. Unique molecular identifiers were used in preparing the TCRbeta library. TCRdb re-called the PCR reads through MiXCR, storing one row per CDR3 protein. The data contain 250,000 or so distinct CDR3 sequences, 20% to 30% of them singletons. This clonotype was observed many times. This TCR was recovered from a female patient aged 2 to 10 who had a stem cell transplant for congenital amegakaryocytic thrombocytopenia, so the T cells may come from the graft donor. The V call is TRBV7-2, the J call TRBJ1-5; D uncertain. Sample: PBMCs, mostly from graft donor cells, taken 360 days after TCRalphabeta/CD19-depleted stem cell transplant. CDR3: CASSLVGNNQPQHF. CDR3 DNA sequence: TGTGCCAGCAGCTTAGTTGGGAACAATCAGCCCCAGCATTTT. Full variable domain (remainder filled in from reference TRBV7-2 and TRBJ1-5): GAGVSQSPSNKVTEKGKDVELRCDPISGHTALYWYRQSLGQGLEFLIYFQGNSAPDKSGLPSDRFSAERTGGSVSTLTIQRTQQEDSAVYLCASSLVGNNQPQHFGDGTRLSIL.